Below are 15 T cell receptor beta chains sequenced from a single sample in a study of Graves' ophthalmopathy and Graves' hyperthyroidism (dated by TCRdb to the late 2010s). Sequenced using an Illumina HiSeq 2000. For repertoire sequencing, the TCR beta CDR3 regions were amplified from RNA transcripts. The first round of RT-PCR was done with HTBI primers and the Qiagen OneStep RT-PCR kit, and was followed by a second round of multiplex PCR, then size selection and purification. Using fastp trimming at Q25 and MiXCR clonotype assembly, TCRdb reanalyzed the public sequencing data and kept in-frame beta chains. Rows with a matching CDR3 protein are joined into one entry that keeps the most common DNA and genes. Recorded for this sample are around 660,000 distinct CDR3 sequences; just over 40% of them occurred a single time. The ten largest make up about 3.3% of the sample. Sample: peripheral blood. These receptors were taken from an adult man with Graves' ophthalmopathy.

V gene TRBV29-1 combines with J gene TRBJ2-5; weak D call: TRBD2 (5 bases). The germline V gene has CDR1 SQVTM and CDR2 ANQGSEA. V lost 8 bases to trimming and J lost 5 bases, with 12 bases between them. The CDR3 is 11 residues long. This chain's CDR3 is CSSVRRETQYF. CDR3 nucleotides: TGCAGCTCGGTTAGGAGGGAGACCCAGTACTTC.

This clonotype appeared a few times. The chain recombines TRBV30 with TRBJ1-2, with D perhaps TRBD1 (6 bases). In germline, CDR1 is GTSNPN, CDR2 SVGIG (reference sequence). V shed 2 bases and J shed 3 bases, with 16 bases lying between them. The CDR3 totals 15 residues. The CDR3 protein is CAWSNGRQVDYGYTF. DNA of the CDR3: TGTGCCTGGAGTAATGGTCGACAGGTGGACTATGGCTACACCTTC.

The CDR3 DNA reads TGTGCCATCGGAGGGGACAGGTTTCTTATGAACACTGAAGCTTTCTTT. It codes for CAIGGDRFLMNTEAFF. V gene TRBV10-3 combines with J gene TRBJ1-1; 8 bases fit TRBD1. The CDR3 runs 16 residues. Germline V CDR1 and CDR2: ENHRY, SYGVKD. V was pared by 8 bases and J by 0 bases, with 11 bases of the junction left unmatched.

This chain joins TRBV7-8 and TRBJ2-1; D is uncertain. The germline V gene encodes CDR1 SGHVS and CDR2 FQNEAQ. The CDR3 sequence is 9 residues long. The V end lost 5 bases, the J end lost 13 bases, and 6 bases lay between the germline ends. As DNA, the CDR3 is TGTGCCAGCAGCCCCCGACAGTTCTTC. Amino acid sequence: CASSPRQFF.

This clonotype was detected only a few times. This chain uses TRBV20-1 with TRBJ1-1; 7 bases are a match to TRBD1. CDR1 DFQATT and CDR2 SNEGSKA come from the germline V gene (reference sequence). The CDR3 contains 18 residues. V trimming: 2 bases; J trimming: 1 base; junction bases outside the gene matches: 16. The CDR3 is CSARFGQGVGLTNTEAFF. The CDR3 coding sequence is TGCAGTGCTAGATTTGGGCAGGGGGTCGGCTTGACGAACACTGAAGCTTTCTTT.

This clonotype was seen at least ten times. CDR3 protein: CASSVGTSEGETQYF. In nucleotides, the CDR3 is TGTGCCAGCAGCGTGGGGACGAGCGAGGGAGAGACCCAGTACTTC. The chain couples TRBV9 to TRBJ2-5; D assignment may be TRBD1 or TRBD2 (5 bases each). Trimming took 2 bases from V and 4 from J, leaving 15 bases between them. CDR1 and CDR2 (germline): SGDLS, YYNGEE. The CDR3 is 15 residues long. Filled out from reference TRBV9 and TRBJ2-5, the complete variable domain reads DSGVTQTPKHLITATGQRVTLRCSPRSGDLSVYWYQQSLDQGLQFLIQYYNGEERAKGNILERFSAQQFPDLHSELNLSSLELGDSALYFCASSVGTSEGETQYFGPGTRLLVL.

Many counts were recorded for this clonotype. The chain has TRBV15 and TRBJ2-7; maybe TRBD1 (6 bases). Germline assignment: CDR1 LNHNV and CDR2 YYDKDF (reference sequence). With 0 bases removed from V and 2 bases from J, the gap between germline ends came to 20 bases. The CDR3 is 18 amino acids. CDR3 sequence: CATSRDWRRTERPYEQYF. In nucleotides, the CDR3 is TGTGCCACCAGCAGAGATTGGAGAAGGACAGAGAGGCCCTACGAGCAGTACTTC.

This clonotype was counted ten times or more. The V and J genes are TRBV2 and TRBJ1-1; a possible D gene is TRBD1 (5 bases). In germline, CDR1 is SNHLY, CDR2 FYNNEI. Between the trimmed V and J ends, which lost 7 bases and 0 bases, there was a span of 18 bases. This CDR3 has 16 amino acids. The CDR3 sequence is CASNKSPRGVNTEAFF. The CDR3 DNA is TGTGCCAGCAACAAATCGCCCCGGGGCGTGAACACTGAAGCTTTCTTT.

This clonotype has ten or more counts. The rearrangement links TRBV19 to TRBJ1-5; 10 positions match TRBD1. With V trimmed by 9 bases and J by 7 bases, 9 bases remained unmatched. Germline CDR1 and CDR2: LNHDA and SQIVND (reference sequence). The CDR3 runs to 14 residues. CDR3 protein: CASLGTGEIQPQHF. As DNA, the CDR3 is TGTGCCAGCCTGGGGACAGGGGAGATCCAGCCCCAGCATTTT.

The chain employs TRBV20-1 and TRBJ1-3, with 8 bases lining up with TRBD1. Per the germline V gene, CDR1 is DFQATT and CDR2 is SNEGSKA (reference sequence). The CDR3 has 21 amino acids. V trimming: 6 bases; J trimming: 0 bases; junction bases outside the gene matches: 25. The CDR3 coding sequence is TGCAGTGCCCTTGGGTTTCGGTCCGGACAGGGTAAACCGAGCTCTGGAAACACCATATATTTT. This gives the protein CSALGFRSGQGKPSSGNTIYF.

This clonotype was seen repeatedly, ten times or more. The chain recombines TRBV10-2 with TRBJ1-6; D unclear. The CDR3 spans 13 residues. The germline V and J ends were trimmed by 2 bases and 7 bases, with 6 bases remaining between them. The germline CDR1 and CDR2 sequences are WSHSY and SAAADI. Here the CDR3 reads CASSEVENSPLHF. CDR3 nucleotides: TGCGCCAGCAGTGAGGTCGAAAATTCACCCCTCCACTTT.

V gene TRBV2 combines with J gene TRBJ2-7; 14 bases map to TRBD2. Germline-derived CDR1 and CDR2 are SNHLY and FYNNEI. V shed 11 bases and J 5 bases; nucleotides not matched to a gene: 11. The CDR3 is made up of 15 amino acids. The CDR3 region is CAPRWTSGRLDEQYF. CDR3 in DNA: TGTGCCCCCCGATGGACTAGCGGGAGGCTCGACGAGCAGTACTTC.

The chain is built from TRBV6-5 and TRBJ1-3; the D gene is possibly TRBD1 (6 bases). Germline CDR1 reads MNHEY; CDR2 reads SVGAGI. V was clipped by 5 bases and J by 2 bases, with 16 bases between them. The CDR3 runs to 16 residues. The CDR3 reads CASSKVPGATGNTIYF. The CDR3 DNA sequence: TGTGCCAGCAGTAAGGTCCCGGGGGCTACTGGAAACACCATATATTTT.

This clonotype was counted ten times or more. The genes are TRBV20-1 and TRBJ1-4; possible D gene TRBD1, 5 bases. Germline V gene sequence: CDR1 DFQATT, CDR2 SNEGSKA (reference sequence). The CDR3 length is 15 residues. Trimming removed 4 bases from V and 7 bases from J, with 19 bases in between. For the CDR3, the DNA is TGCAGTGCTATCCCTGGGGCAGGGTTCGCTGAAAAACTGTTTTTT. Translating it yields CSAIPGAGFAEKLFF.

Comments on this clonotype: The conserved closing phenylalanine or tryptophan is absent in this CDR3, likely reflecting a read error. The DNA is left out, because the CDR3 cannot be placed on it with certainty; the CDR3 is given as TCRdb lists it. The chain carries TRBV29-1 and TRBJ1-3; the table gives TRBD1 as D, unverified against the DNA. The germline gives CDR1 SQVTM, CDR2 ANQGSEA. The CDR3 is 9 amino acids long, termini counted. The CDR3 loop is CSVGGTGET.